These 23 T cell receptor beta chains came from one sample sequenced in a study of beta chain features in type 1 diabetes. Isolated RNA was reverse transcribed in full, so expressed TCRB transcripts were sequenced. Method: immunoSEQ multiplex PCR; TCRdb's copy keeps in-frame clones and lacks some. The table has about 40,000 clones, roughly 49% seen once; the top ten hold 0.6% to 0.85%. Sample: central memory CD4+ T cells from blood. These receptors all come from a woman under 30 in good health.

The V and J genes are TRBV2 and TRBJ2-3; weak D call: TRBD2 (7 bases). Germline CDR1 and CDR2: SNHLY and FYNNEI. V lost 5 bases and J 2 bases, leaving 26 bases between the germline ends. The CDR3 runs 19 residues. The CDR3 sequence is CASSRRVWDRRGHTDTQYF. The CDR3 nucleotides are TGTGCCAGCAGTCGCCGGGTCTGGGACCGGCGGGGGCACACAGATACGCAGTATTTT.

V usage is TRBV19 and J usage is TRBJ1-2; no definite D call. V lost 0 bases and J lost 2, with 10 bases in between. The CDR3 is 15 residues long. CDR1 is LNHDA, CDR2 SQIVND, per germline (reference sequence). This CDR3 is CASSIDVGKNYGYTF. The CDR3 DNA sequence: TGTGCCAGTAGTATAGATGTCGGGAAGAACTATGGCTACACCTTC.

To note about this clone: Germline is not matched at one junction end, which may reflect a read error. CDR3 nucleotide sequence: TGTGCCAGAAGGTTGGACGGACAGGGGGAAAACAATGAGCAGTTCTTC. Its translation is CARRLDGQGENNEQFF. V usage is TRBV5-3 and J usage is TRBJ2-1; TRBD1 agrees at 10 bases. TRBV5-3 is known as an ORF, though its function is uncertain. The CDR3 is 16 residues long.

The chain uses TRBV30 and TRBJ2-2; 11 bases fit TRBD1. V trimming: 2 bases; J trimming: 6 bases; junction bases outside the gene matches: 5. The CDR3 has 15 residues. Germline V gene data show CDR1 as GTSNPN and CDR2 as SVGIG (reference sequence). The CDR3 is CAWSKGQGASGELFF. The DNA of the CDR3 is TGTGCCTGGAGTAAAGGACAGGGGGCTTCCGGGGAGCTGTTTTTT.

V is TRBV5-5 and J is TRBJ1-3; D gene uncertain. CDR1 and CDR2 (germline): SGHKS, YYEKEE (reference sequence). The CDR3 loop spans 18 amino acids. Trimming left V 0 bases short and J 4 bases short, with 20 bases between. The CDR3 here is CASSLGGSSFPGGNTIYF. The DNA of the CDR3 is TGTGCCAGCAGCTTGGGGGGATCGAGTTTCCCGGGAGGAAACACCATATATTTT.

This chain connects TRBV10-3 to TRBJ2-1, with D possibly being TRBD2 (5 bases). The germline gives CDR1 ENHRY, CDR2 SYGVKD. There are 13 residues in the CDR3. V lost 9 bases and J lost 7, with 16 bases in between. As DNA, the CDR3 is TGTGCCATGCGTCCACTAGAATCGAATGAGCAGTTCTTC. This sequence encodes CAMRPLESNEQFF.

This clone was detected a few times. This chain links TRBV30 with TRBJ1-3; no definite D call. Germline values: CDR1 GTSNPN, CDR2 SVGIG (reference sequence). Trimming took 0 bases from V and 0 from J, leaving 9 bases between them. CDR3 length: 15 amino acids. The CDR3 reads CAWSVLVGSGNTIYF. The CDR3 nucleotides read TGTGCCTGGAGTGTACTGGTCGGCTCTGGAAACACCATATATTTT.

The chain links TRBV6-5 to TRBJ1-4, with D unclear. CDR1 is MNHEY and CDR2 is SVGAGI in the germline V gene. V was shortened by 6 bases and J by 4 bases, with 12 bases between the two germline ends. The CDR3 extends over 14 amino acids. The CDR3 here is CASSPGSFNEKLFF. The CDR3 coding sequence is TGTGCCAGCAGCCCGGGAAGCTTTAATGAAAAACTGTTTTTT.

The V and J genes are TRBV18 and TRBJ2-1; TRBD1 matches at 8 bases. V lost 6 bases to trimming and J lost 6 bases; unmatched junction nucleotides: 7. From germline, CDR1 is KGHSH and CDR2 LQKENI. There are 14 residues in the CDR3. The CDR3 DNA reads TGTGCCAGCTCCCTGACAGGGGTTGCCAATGAGCAGTTCTTC. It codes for CASSLTGVANEQFF.

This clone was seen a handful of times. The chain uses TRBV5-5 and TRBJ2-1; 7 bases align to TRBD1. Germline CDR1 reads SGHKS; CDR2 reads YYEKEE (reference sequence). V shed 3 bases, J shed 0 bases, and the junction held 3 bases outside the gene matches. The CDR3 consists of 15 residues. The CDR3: CASSSRDSSYNEQFF. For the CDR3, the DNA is TGTGCCAGCAGCTCCAGGGACAGCTCCTACAATGAGCAGTTCTTC.

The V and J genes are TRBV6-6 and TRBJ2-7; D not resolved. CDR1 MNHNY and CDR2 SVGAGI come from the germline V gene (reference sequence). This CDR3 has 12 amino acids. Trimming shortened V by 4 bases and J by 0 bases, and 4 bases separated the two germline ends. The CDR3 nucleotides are TGTGCCAGCAGTTCAAACTCCTACGAGCAGTACTTC. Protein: CASSSNSYEQYF.

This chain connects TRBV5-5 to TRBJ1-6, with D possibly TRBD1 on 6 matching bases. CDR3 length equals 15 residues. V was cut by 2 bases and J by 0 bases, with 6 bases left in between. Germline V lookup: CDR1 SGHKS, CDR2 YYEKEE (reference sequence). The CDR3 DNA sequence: TGTGCCAGCAGCTTAGGGGGCTCCTATAATTCACCCCTCCACTTT. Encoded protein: CASSLGGSYNSPLHF.

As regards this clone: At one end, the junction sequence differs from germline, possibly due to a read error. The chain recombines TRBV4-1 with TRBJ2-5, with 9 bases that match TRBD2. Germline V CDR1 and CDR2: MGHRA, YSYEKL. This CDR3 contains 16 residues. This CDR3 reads CASSRRGGGAGETQYF. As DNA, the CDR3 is TGTGCCAGCAGCCGCCGTGGCGGGGGGGCCGGGGAGACCCAGTACTTC.

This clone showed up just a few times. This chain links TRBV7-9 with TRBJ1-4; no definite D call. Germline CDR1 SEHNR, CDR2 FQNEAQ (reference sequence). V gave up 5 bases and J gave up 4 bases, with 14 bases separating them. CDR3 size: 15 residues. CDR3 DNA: TGTGCCAGCAGCCTTACAACGGGATTTAATGAAAAACTGTTTTTT. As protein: CASSLTTGFNEKLFF.

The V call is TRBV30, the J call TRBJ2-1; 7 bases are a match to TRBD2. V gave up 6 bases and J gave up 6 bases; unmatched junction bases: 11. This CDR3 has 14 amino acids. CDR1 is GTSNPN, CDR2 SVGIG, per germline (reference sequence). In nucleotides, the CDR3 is TGTGCCTGCCTTCTAGGGACTATAATCAATGAGCAGTTCTTC. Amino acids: CACLLGTIINEQFF.

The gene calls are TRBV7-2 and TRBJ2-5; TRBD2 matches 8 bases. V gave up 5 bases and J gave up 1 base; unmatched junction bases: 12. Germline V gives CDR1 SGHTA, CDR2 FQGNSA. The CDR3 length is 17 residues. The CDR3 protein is CASSRTPRGRPQETQYF. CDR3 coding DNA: TGTGCCAGCAGCCGTACCCCCCGCGGGAGGCCCCAAGAGACCCAGTACTTC.

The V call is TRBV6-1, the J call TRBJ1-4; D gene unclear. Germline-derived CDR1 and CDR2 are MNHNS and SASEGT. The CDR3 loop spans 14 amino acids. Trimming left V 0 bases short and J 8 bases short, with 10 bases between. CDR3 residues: CASSEALWREKLFF. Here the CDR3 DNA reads TGTGCCAGCAGTGAAGCGCTGTGGCGGGAAAAACTGTTTTTT.

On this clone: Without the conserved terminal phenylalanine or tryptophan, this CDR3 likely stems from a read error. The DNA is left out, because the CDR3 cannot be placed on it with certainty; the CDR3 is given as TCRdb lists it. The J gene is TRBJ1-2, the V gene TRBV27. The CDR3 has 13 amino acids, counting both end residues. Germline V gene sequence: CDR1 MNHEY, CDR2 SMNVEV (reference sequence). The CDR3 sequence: CASSLSTGGTTSI.

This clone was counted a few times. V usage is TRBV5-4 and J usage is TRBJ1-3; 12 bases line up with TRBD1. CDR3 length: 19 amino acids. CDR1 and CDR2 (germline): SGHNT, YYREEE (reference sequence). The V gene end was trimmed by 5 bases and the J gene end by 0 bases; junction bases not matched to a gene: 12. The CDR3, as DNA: TGTGCCAGCAGTTTATTGGGACAGGGGGCTGGGAGCTCTGGAAACACCATATATTTT. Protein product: CASSLLGQGAGSSGNTIYF. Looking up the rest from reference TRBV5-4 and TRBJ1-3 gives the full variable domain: ETGVTQSPTHLIKTRGQQVTLRCSSQSGHNTVSWYQQALGQGPQFIFQYYREEENGRGNFPPRFSGLQFPNYSSELNVNALELDDSALYLCASSLLGQGAGSSGNTIYFGEGSWLTVV.

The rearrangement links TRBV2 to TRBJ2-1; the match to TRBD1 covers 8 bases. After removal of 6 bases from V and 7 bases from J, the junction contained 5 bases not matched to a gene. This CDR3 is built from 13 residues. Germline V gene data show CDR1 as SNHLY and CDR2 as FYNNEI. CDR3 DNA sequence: TGTGCCAGCAGGGGACAGGTCGGGAATGAGCAGTTCTTC. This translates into CASRGQVGNEQFF.

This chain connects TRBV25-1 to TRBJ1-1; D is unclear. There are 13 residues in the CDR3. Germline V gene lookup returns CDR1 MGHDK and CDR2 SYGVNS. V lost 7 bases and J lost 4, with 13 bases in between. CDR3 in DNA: TGTGCCAGCACTCCTGGGAGGGCCACTGAAGCTTTCTTT. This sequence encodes CASTPGRATEAFF. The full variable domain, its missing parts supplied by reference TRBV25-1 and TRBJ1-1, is EADIYQTPRYLVIGTGKKITLECSQTMGHDKMYWYQQDPGMELHLIHYSYGVNSTEKGDLSSESTVSRIRTEHFPLTLESARPSHTSQYLCASTPGRATEAFFGQGTRLTVV.

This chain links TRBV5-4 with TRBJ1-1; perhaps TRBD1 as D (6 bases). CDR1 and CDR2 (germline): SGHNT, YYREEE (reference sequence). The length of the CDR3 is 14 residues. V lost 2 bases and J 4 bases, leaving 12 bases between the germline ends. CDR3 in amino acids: CASSLDTGSTEAFF. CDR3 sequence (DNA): TGTGCCAGCAGCTTAGATACAGGGAGCACTGAAGCTTTCTTT.

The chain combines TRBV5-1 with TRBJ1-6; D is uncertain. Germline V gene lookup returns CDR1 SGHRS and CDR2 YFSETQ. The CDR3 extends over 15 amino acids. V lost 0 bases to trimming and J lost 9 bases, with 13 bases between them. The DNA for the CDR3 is TGCGCCAGCAGCTTGGGCGAGTTGAAGAGTTCACCCCTCCACTTT. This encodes CASSLGELKSSPLHF.